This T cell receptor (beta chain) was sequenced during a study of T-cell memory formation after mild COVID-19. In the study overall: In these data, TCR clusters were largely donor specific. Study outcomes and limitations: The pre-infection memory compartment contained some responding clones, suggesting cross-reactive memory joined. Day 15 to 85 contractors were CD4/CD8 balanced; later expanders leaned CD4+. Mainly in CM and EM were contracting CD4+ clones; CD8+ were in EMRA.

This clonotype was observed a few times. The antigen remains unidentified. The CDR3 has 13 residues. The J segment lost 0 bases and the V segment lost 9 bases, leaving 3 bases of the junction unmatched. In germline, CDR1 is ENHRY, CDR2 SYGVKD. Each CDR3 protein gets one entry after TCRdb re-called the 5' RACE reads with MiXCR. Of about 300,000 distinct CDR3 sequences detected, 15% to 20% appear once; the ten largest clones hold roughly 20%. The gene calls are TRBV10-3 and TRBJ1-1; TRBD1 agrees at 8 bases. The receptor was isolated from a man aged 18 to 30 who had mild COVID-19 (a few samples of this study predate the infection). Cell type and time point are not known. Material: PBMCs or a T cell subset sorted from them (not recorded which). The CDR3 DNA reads TGTGCCATAGGACAGGGTTTGAACACTGAAGCTTTCTTT. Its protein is CAIGQGLNTEAFF.